One and the same sample provided the 20 T cell receptor beta chains below, sequenced in a study of T cell repertoires in cytomegalovirus infection (dated 2019 in TCRdb). No antigens are known for them. Data came from an Illumina HiSeq 1500. The raw public data were reprocessed by TCRdb itself: fastp quality trimming at Q25, MiXCR clonotype calling, in-frame beta chains only. Every entry covers one CDR3 protein and lists the most common genes and DNA from its rows. This sample has 570,000 or so distinct CDR3 sequences in its table, and roughly 42% of those were observed once. 48% of the sample comes from the top ten. Sample treatment or condition, as interpreted from the label and publication: in vitro stimulation with specific CMV peptide epitopes to enrich CMV-specific T cells. Here the sequenced sample was cultured PBMCs, taken from culture after CMV antigen stimulation. The receptors derive from a human donor in good health (CMV status not recorded). Some clones in this sample may be carry-over from other donors' samples.

The rearrangement uses TRBV6-2 or TRBV6-3 and TRBJ1-4; TRBD1 is a possible D gene (5 bases). The CDR3 has 16 amino acids. Germline V gene lookup returns CDR1 MNHEY and CDR2 SVGEGT. V lost 5 bases and J lost 2, with 15 bases in between. CDR3 DNA sequence: TGTGCCAGCAGTACCCCCCGGGACGGTACTAATGAAAAACTGTTTTTT. Translating it yields CASSTPRDGTNEKLFF.

The chain links TRBV7-8 to TRBJ2-6; D gene ambiguous. In germline, CDR1 is SGHVS, CDR2 FQNEAQ. V was trimmed by 2 bases and J by 1 base, leaving 6 bases between them. The CDR3 spans 15 residues. The CDR3, as DNA: TGTGCCAGCAGCTTATACGGATCTGGGGCCAACGTCCTGACTTTC. It yields the protein CASSLYGSGANVLTF. The full variable domain, rest sourced from reference TRBV7-8 and TRBJ2-6, is GAGVSQSPRYKVAKRGQDVALRCDPISGHVSLFWYQQALGQGPEFLTYFQNEAQLDKSGLPSDRFFAERPEGSVSTLKIQRTQQEDSAVYLCASSLYGSGANVLTFGAGSRLTVL.

This clonotype was seen more than once but under ten times. The rearrangement joins TRBV7-2 to TRBJ2-4; the D gene is possibly TRBD2 (5 bases). From germline, CDR1 is SGHTA and CDR2 FQGNSA. V lost 7 bases and J 6 bases, leaving 19 bases between the germline ends. The CDR3 is 15 amino acids. DNA for the CDR3: TGTGCCAGCACCCTCCGGGGTAGCCCGCGAAACATTCAGTACTTC. It is translated as CASTLRGSPRNIQYF.

This sequence joins TRBV18 and TRBJ2-7; tentative D call: TRBD2 (5 bases). From germline, CDR1 is KGHSH and CDR2 LQKENI. Trimming stripped 5 bases from V and 2 bases from J, with 13 bases between. This CDR3 contains 14 residues. CDR3 sequence reads: CASSTTDGTYEQYF. CDR3 nucleotides: TGTGCCAGCTCAACGACTGACGGGACCTACGAGCAGTACTTC.

The J gene is TRBJ1-2, the V gene TRBV20-1, with TRBD1 matching 7 bases. J gave up 8 bases and V 6 bases, and 9 bases lay outside the gene matches. The CDR3 is 12 residues long. Germline V gene lookup returns CDR1 DFQATT and CDR2 SNEGSKA (reference sequence). The CDR3 region has the DNA TGCAGTGCCACGGAGGGGGCTCGCGGCTACACCTTC. It is translated as CSATEGARGYTF.

The chain employs TRBV12-3 or TRBV12-4 and TRBJ1-4; D is unresolved. The CDR3 length is 12 residues. V lost 4 bases and J lost 8, with 8 bases in between. CDR3 region: CASSSRREKLFF. CDR3 in DNA: TGTGCCAGCAGTTCCCGAAGGGAAAAACTGTTTTTT.

The V call is TRBV6-1, the J call TRBJ1-1; D ambiguous. Deletions cut 1 base from V and 6 bases from J, with 6 bases between. Germline loops: CDR1 MNHNS, CDR2 SASEGT. The CDR3 runs 12 residues. Written as DNA, the CDR3 is TGTGCCAGCAGTGAAGAACTACCTGAAGCTTTCTTT. This sequence encodes CASSEELPEAFF.

The gene calls are TRBV11-2 and TRBJ2-1, with D perhaps TRBD1 (5 bases). Trimming shortened V by 5 bases and J by 8 bases, and 10 bases separated the two germline ends. The CDR3 is 12 residues long. CDR1 and CDR2 from the germline V gene are SGHAT and FQNNGV. CDR3 loop: CASSILGDEQFF. The CDR3 nucleotides are TGTGCCAGCAGCATTCTAGGGGATGAGCAGTTCTTC.

The V gene is TRBV12-5, the J gene TRBJ2-5; tentative D call: TRBD2 (7 bases). The V end was cut by 7 bases, the J end by 4 bases, with 19 bases between. The germline V gene encodes CDR1 LGHNT and CDR2 FRNRAP. This CDR3 has 15 amino acids. CDR3 nucleotide sequence: TGTGCTAGTGTCCCGAGGTCGGGGGGCCCAGAGACCCAGTACTTC. This encodes CASVPRSGGPETQYF.

V and J are TRBV5-1 and TRBJ2-1; TRBD1 agrees at 7 bases. Losses at the gene ends were 9 bases for V and 3 bases for J; bases not matched to a gene: 3. The CDR3 runs 12 residues. Germline lookup yields CDR1 SGHRS and CDR2 YFSETQ. CDR3 nucleotide sequence: TGCGCCACCGGACAGGACTACAATGAGCAGTTCTTC. Translated, it gives CATGQDYNEQFF.

The chain carries TRBV11-2 and TRBJ2-1; TRBD1 might be the D (5 bases). Trimming cost V 5 bases and J 5 bases, with 10 bases left between them. CDR3 size: 13 residues. From germline, CDR1 is SGHAT and CDR2 FQNNGV. In nucleotides, the CDR3 is TGTGCCAGCAGCGGGGCGGCTCACAATGAGCAGTTCTTC. It encodes CASSGAAHNEQFF. The variable domain in full, completed from reference TRBV11-2 and TRBJ2-1, reads EAGVAQSPRYKIIEKRQSVAFWCNPISGHATLYWYQQILGQGPKLLIQFQNNGVVDDSQLPKDRFSAERLKGVDSTLKIQPAKLEDSAVYLCASSGAAHNEQFFGPGTRLTVL.

This clonotype has just a few counts. This chain links TRBV7-8 with TRBJ1-1, with unresolved D. The V gene's germline CDR1 is SGHVS and CDR2 FQNEAQ. V dropped 5 bases and J dropped 0 bases, with 13 bases sitting between them. The CDR3 contains 15 residues. The CDR3 DNA reads TGTGCCAGCAGCAGCCTTACCGGGATGAACACTGAAGCTTTCTTT. This sequence encodes CASSSLTGMNTEAFF.

V is TRBV20-1 and J is TRBJ2-7; TRBD1 or TRBD2 may be the D gene (7 bases each). The germline V and J ends were trimmed by 0 bases and 2 bases, with 23 bases remaining between them. CDR3 length: 18 amino acids. Looked up from germline, CDR1 is DFQATT and CDR2 is SNEGSKA (reference sequence). The CDR3 DNA sequence: TGCAGTGCTAGAGATAGGTGGCAGGGGGGGGTGGGCGCCTACGAGCAGTACTTC. Amino acid sequence: CSARDRWQGGVGAYEQYF.

This clonotype appeared many times. V and J are TRBV7-2 and TRBJ2-3; TRBD1 matches 9 bases. The ends lost 5 bases at V and 6 bases at J; junction bases unmatched: 6. The germline V gene encodes CDR1 SGHTA and CDR2 FQGNSA. CDR3 length equals 14 residues. The CDR3 DNA follows: TGTGCCAGCAGCGTGGGACAGGGAGGGGATACGCAGTATTTT. Residues: CASSVGQGGDTQYF.

This clonotype was recorded only once. V is TRBV7-9 and J is TRBJ2-7; D is unresolved. Germline CDR1 is SEHNR and CDR2 is FQNEAQ (reference sequence). This CDR3 is 12 amino acids long. The germline V and J ends were trimmed by 8 bases and 4 bases, with 12 bases remaining between them. CDR3 sequence reads: CASELRPYEQYF. CDR3 bases: TGTGCCAGCGAACTGCGCCCTTACGAGCAGTACTTC.

This chain uses TRBV7-2 with TRBJ2-1; no definite D call. CDR1 is SGHTA, CDR2 FQGNSA, per germline. Trimming took off 6 bases at V and 9 bases at J, with 12 bases between the two ends. The CDR3 is made up of 12 amino acids. The CDR3 DNA follows: TGTGCCAGCAGTTCGACTTTGGGTGAGCAGTTCTTC. Translated, it gives CASSSTLGEQFF.

A few counts support this clonotype. V gene TRBV20-1 combines with J gene TRBJ2-1; 9 bases align to TRBD2. The CDR3 covers 19 residues. V lost 5 bases, J lost 1 base, and 18 bases stayed unmatched. Germline V gives CDR1 DFQATT, CDR2 SNEGSKA (reference sequence). CDR3 in DNA: TGCAGTGCTTCCCCCTCATTGACGAGCGGGGGGATATCCTACAATGAGCAGTTCTTC. Protein sequence: CSASPSLTSGGISYNEQFF.

In its sample, this clonotype was seen many times. This chain connects TRBV12-3 or TRBV12-4 to TRBJ2-5, with 7 bases fitting TRBD2. This CDR3 is 14 amino acids long. V gave up 5 bases and J gave up 1 base; unmatched junction bases: 4. CDR3 amino acids: CASSRLAVQETQYF. CDR3 coding DNA: TGTGCCAGCAGTCGACTAGCAGTCCAAGAGACCCAGTACTTC.

The CDR3 is CASSWGTGSDVGETQYF. The CDR3 DNA is TGTGCCAGCAGCTGGGGAACAGGGTCGGATGTAGGGGAGACCCAGTACTTC. V and J are TRBV7-8 and TRBJ2-5; D perhaps matches TRBD1 (6 bases). The CDR3 totals 17 residues. The germline V and J ends were trimmed by 4 bases and 5 bases, with 23 bases remaining between them. Per germline, CDR1 SGHVS and CDR2 FQNEAQ.

A few counts support this clonotype. This chain joins TRBV27 and TRBJ1-1; 9 bases line up with TRBD1. The germline V gene encodes CDR1 MNHEY and CDR2 SMNVEV (reference sequence). This CDR3 comprises 17 residues. V lost 6 bases to trimming and J lost 0 bases; unmatched junction nucleotides: 11. The CDR3 is CASRLRGTGLVNTEAFF. CDR3 nucleotides: TGTGCCAGCAGACTAAGGGGGACAGGGTTGGTGAACACTGAAGCTTTCTTT.